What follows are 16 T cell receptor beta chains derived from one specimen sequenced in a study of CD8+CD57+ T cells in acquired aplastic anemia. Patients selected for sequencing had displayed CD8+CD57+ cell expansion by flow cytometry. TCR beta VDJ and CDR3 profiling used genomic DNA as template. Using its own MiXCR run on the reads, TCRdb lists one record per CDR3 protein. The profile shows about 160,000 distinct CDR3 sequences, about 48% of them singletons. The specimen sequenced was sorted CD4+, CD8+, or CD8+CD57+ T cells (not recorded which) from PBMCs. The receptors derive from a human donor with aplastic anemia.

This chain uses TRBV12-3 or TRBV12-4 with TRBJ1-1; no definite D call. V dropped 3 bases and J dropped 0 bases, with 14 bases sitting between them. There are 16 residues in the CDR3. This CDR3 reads CASSFFAGAMNTEAFF. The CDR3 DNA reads TGTGCCAGCAGTTTTTTTGCTGGTGCCATGAACACTGAAGCTTTCTTT.

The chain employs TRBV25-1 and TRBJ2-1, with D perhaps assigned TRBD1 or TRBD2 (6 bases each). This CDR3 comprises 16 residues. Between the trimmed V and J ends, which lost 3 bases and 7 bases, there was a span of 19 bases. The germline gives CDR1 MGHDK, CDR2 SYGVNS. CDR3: CASSDPRQGGGNEQFF. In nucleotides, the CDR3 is TGTGCCAGCAGTGACCCGCGACAAGGAGGGGGGAATGAGCAGTTCTTC.

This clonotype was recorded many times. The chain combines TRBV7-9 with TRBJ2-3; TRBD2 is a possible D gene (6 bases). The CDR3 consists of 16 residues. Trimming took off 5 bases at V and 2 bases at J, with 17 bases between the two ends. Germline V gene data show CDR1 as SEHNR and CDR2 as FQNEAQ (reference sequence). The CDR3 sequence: CASSRRDSKNTDTQYF. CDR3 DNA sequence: TGTGCCAGCAGCCGCCGGGACTCGAAAAACACAGATACGCAGTATTTT.

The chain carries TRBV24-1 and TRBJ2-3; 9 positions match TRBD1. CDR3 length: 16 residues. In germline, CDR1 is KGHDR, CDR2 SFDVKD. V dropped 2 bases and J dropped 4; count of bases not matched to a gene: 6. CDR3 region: CATSDWDRDGPDTQYF. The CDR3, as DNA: TGTGCCACCAGTGATTGGGACAGGGATGGTCCAGATACGCAGTATTTT.

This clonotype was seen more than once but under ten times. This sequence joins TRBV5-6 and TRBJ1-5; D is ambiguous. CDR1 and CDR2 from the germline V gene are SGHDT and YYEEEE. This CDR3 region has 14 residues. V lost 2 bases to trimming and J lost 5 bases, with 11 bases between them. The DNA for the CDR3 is TGTGCCAGCAGCTTTCGAGGGAGCCATCAGCCCCAGCATTTT. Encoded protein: CASSFRGSHQPQHF.

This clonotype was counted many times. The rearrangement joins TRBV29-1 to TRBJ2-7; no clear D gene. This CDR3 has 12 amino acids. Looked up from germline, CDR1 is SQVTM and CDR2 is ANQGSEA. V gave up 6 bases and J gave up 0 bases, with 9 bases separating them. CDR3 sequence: CSVTAGSYEQYF. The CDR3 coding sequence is TGCAGCGTCACAGCTGGCTCCTACGAGCAGTACTTC.

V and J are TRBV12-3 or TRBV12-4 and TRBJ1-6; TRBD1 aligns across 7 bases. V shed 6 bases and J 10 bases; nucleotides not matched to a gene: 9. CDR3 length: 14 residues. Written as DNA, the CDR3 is TGTGCCAGCAGCCTCGACAGGGCAAGGTCACCCCTCCACTTT. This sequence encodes CASSLDRARSPLHF.

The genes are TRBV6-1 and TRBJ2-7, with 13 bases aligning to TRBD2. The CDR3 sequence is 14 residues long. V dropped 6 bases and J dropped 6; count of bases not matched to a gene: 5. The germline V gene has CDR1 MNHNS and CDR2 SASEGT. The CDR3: CASSWTSGSPEQYF. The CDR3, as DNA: TGTGCCAGCAGCTGGACTAGCGGGAGTCCCGAGCAGTACTTC.

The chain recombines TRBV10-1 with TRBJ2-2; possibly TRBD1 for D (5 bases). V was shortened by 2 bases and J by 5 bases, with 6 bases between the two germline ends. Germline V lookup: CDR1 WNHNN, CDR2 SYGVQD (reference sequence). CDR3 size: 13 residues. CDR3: CASSEGATGELFF. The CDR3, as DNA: TGCGCCAGCAGTGAGGGGGCTACCGGGGAGCTGTTTTTT.

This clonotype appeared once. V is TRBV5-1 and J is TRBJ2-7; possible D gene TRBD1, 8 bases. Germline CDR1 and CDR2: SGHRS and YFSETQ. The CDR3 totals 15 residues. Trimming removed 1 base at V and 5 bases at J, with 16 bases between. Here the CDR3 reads CASSLRTGGGDEQYF. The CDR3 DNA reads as TGCGCCAGCAGCTTGCGAACAGGGGGGGGTGACGAGCAGTACTTC.

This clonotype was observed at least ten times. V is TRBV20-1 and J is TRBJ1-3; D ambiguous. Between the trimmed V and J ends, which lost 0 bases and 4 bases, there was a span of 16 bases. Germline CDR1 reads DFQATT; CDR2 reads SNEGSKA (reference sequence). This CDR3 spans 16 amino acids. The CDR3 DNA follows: TGCAGTGCTAGAGACTTCAGAGAAATTATCGGAAACACCATATATTTT. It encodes CSARDFREIIGNTIYF.

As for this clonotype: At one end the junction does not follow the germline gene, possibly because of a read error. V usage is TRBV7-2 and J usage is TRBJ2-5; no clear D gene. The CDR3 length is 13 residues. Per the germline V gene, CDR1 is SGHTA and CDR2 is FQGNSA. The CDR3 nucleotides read TGCGCCAGCAGCTGGGGTGTGTTAGAGACCCAGTACTTC. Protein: CASSWGVLETQYF.

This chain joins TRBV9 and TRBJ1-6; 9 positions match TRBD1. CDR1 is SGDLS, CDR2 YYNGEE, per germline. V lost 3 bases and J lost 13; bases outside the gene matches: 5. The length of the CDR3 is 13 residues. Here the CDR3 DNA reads TGTGCCAGCAGCGACCGGGACAGGGCGCCCCTCCACTTT. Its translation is CASSDRDRAPLHF.

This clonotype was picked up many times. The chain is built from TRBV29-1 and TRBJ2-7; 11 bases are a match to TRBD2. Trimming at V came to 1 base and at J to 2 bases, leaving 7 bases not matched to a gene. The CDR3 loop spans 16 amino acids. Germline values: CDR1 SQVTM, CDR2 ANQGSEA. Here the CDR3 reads CSVEGLTSGTTYEQYF. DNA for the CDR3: TGCAGCGTTGAAGGCCTGACTAGCGGGACCACCTACGAGCAGTACTTC.

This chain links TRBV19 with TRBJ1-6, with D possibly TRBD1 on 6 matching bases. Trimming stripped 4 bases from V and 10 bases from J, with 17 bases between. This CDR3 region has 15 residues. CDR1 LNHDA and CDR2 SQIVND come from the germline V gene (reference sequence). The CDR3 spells CASSTSGTTQSPLHF. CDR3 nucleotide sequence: TGTGCCAGTAGTACTAGCGGGACAACTCAATCACCCCTCCACTTT.

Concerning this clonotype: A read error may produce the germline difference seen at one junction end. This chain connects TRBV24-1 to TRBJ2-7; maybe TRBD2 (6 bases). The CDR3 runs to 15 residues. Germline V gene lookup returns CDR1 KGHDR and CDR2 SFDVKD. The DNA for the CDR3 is TGTGCCAGCAGTAGCCAGGCTAGCGTTTCCTACGAGCAGTACTTC. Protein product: CASSSQASVSYEQYF.